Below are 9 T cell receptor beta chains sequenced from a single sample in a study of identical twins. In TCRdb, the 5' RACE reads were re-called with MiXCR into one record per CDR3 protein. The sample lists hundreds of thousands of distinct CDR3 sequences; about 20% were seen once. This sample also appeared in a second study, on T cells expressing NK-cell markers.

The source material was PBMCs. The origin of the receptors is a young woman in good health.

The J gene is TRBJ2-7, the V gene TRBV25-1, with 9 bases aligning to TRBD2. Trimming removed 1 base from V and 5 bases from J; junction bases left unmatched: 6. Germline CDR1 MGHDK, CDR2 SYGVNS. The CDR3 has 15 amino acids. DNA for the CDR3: TGTGCCAGCAGTGAATGGGCTAGCGGGAATCACGAGCAGTACTTC. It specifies CASSEWASGNHEQYF.

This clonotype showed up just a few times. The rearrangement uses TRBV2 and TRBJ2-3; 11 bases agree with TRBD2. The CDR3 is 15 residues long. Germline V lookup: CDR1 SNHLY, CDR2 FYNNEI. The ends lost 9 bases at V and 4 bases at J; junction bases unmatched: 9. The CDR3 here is CASRVAGGSADTQYF. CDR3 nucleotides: TGTGCCAGTCGAGTAGCGGGGGGGTCTGCAGATACGCAGTATTTT.

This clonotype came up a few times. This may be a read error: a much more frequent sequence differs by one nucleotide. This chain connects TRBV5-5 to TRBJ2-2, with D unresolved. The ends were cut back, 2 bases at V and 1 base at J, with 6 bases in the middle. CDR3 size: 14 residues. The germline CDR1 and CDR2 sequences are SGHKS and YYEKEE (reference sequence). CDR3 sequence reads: CASSFHRNTGELFF. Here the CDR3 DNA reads TGTGCCAGCAGCTTCCACAGGAACACCGGGGAGCTGTTTTTT.

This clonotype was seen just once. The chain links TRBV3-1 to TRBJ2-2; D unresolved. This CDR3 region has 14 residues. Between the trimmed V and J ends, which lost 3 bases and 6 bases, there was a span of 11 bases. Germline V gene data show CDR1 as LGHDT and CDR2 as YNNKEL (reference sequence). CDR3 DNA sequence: TGTGCCAGCAGCCAGGGGTTGTTGGCCGGGGAGCTGTTTTTT. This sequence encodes CASSQGLLAGELFF.

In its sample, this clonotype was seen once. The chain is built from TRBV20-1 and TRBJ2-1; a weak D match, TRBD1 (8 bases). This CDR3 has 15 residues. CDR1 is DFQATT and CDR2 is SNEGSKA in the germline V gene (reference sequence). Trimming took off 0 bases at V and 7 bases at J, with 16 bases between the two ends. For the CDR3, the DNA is TGCAGTGCTAGAGATTTCACAGGGGGGGGGAATGAGCAGTTCTTC. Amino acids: CSARDFTGGGNEQFF.

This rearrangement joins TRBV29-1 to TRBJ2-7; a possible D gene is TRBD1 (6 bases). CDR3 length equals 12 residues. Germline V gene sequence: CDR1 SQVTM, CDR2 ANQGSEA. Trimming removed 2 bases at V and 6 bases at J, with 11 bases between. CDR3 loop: CSVELQGSEQYF. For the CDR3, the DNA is TGCAGCGTTGAACTACAGGGATCCGAGCAGTACTTC.

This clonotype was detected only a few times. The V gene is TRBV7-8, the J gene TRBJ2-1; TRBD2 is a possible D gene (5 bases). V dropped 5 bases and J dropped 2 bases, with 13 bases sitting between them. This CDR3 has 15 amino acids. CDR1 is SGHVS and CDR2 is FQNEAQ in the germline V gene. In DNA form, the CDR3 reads TGTGCCAGCAGCCCCGAGCGGTGGACCTACAATGAGCAGTTCTTC. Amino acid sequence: CASSPERWTYNEQFF.

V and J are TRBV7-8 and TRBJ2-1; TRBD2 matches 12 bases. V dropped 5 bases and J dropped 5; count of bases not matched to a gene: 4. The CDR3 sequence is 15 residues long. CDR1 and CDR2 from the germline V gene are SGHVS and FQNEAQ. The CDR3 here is CASSAGLAGNNEQFF. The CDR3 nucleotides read TGTGCCAGCAGCGCGGGACTAGCGGGCAACAATGAGCAGTTCTTC.

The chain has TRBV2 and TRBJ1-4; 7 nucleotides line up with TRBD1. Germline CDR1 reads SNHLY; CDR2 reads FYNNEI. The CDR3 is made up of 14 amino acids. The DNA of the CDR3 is TGTGCGACCAACCAGGGACAGCAAAATGAAAAACTGTTTTTT. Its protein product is CATNQGQQNEKLFF.